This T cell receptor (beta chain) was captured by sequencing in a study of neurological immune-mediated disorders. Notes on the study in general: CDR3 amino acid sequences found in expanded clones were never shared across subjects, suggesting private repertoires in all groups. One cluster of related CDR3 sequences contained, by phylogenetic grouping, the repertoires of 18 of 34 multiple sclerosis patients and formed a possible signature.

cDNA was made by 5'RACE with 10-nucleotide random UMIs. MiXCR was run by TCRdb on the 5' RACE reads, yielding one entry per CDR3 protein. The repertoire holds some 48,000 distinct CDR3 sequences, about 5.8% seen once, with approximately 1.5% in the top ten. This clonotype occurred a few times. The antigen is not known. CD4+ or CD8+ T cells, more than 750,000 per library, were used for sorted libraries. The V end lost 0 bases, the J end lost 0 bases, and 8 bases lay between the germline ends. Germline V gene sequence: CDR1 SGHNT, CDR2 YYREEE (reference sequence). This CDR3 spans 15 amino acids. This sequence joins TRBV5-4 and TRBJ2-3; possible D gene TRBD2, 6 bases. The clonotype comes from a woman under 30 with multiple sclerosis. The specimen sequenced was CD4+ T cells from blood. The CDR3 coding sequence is TGTGCCAGCAGCTTGGACCTAGCGAGCACAGATACGCAGTATTTT. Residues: CASSLDLASTDTQYF.